This T cell receptor beta chain derives from a study of T-cell memory formation after mild COVID-19. For the study at large: Across donors, TCR clusters were largely donor specific.

This clonotype was picked up many times. What it binds is not known. The CDR3 length is 13 residues. Study observations and caveats: Second-wave clones reaching peak frequency on day 37 lacked confirmed SARS-CoV-2 specificity.

TCRdb re-analysed the 5' RACE reads in MiXCR, keeping a single row per CDR3 protein. Of some 320,000 distinct CDR3 sequences in the sample, roughly an eighth are singletons; the top ten hold 21%. Material for sequencing was PBMCs or a T cell subset sorted from them (not recorded which). This chain connects TRBV3-2 to TRBJ2-1; the DNA was not used to check the table's D call, TRBD1. TRBV3-2 is tagged as a pseudogene. This receptor was taken from a man aged 18-30 years who had mild COVID-19 (a few samples of this study predate the infection). Cell type and time point are not known. The CDR3 DNA sequence: TGTGCCAGCAGCGGCAGGGGGCGAGGTGAGCAGTTCTTC. This codes for CASSGRGRGEQFF.